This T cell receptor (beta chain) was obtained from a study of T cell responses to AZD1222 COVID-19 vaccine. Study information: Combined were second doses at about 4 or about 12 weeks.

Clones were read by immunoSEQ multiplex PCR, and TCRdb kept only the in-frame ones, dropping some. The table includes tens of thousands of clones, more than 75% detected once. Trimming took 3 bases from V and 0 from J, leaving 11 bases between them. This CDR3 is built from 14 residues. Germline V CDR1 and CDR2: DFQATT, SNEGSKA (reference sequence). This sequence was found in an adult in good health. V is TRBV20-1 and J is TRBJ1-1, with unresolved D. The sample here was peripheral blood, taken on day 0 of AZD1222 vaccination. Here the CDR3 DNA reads TGCAGTGCTAGTAGGCAGATCATGAACACTGAAGCTTTCTTT. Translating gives CSASRQIMNTEAFF.